Below, one TCR beta chain is given with its context. Its antigen remains unidentified. This sample is drawn from a study of shared clonotypes between healthy human individuals. Findings and caveats of the study: Enrolling few donors narrowed the genetic and exposure-history diversity that was represented.

Those who donated, Caucasian adults without exception, all lived in Nashville, Tennessee. The assay was immunoSEQ multiplex PCR, and TCRdb's table has in-frame clones only and misses some. The sample shows about 980,000 clones, about 80% of them seen only once. The TCR comes from a man between 18 and 29 years old in good health. The sequenced sample was memory CD4+ T cells sorted from blood. Stated subset: CD45RA-negative fraction.

DNA for the CDR3: TGTGCCAGTAGTACGTCGTTCGGGGCTGGCTACACCTTC. Protein product: CASSTSFGAGYTF. The chain has TRBV19 and TRBJ1-2, with a tentative D call TRBD1 (5 bases). V was shortened by 4 bases and J by 7 bases, with 13 bases between the two germline ends. CDR3 size: 13 residues. Germline V gene data show CDR1 as LNHDA and CDR2 as SQIVND (reference sequence). The full variable domain, rest sourced from reference TRBV19 and TRBJ1-2, is DGGITQSPKYLFRKEGQNVTLSCEQNLNHDAMYWYRQDPGQGLRLIYYSQIVNDFQKGDIAEGYSVSREKKESFPLTVTSAQKNPTAFYLCASSTSFGAGYTFGSGTRLTVV.